The subject of this entry is one T cell receptor beta chain. No antigen is known for it. No qualities accompany the bases; no much larger clone lies one base away. The germline V gene sets CDR1 to LGHNA and CDR2 to YNFKEQ. The CDR3 numbers 16 residues from cysteine through phenylalanine. The sequence is cut down to CDR3 DNA, 48 bases in frame from base 1. V ends up 0 bases short and J 6 bases short, with an unmatched junction base count of 8. The TCR beta CDR3 regions were amplified from RNA transcripts. The TCR CDR3 was subjected to a first round of RT-PCR using the HTBI primer set and the Qiagen OneStep RT-PCR kit. Libraries were constructed in a second round of multiplex PCR, after which size selection and purification were carried out. Paired-end sequencing of the libraries was performed with 100 bp reads on an Illumina HiSeq2000. The published analysis was carried out like this. Raw data were processed with SOAPnuke, discarding reads with adapters, uncalled bases, mean Phred below 15, or no exact constant-primer or identifier match. COPE v1.2.5 was used to merge the high-quality paired reads, and each unique nucleotide sequence was defined as a clonotype. MiTCR v1.1 was used to align clonotypes to the IMGT TRBV, TRBD and TRBJ reference segments. Only V-J combinations with frequency above 0.0001, covering about 99% of repertoires, were analysed. The TCS score was defined as the ratio of F50 (clonal expansion) to E x V (chaos), calculated using BLOSUM62-based TCRdist between CDR3 peptides within each V-J. Welch's t-statistics and random forest reduced around 520 V-J features to 13, which were used in a naive Bayes classifier (R e1071). TCRdb passed the public sequencing reads through fastp at Q25 and MiXCR, retaining productive beta sequences. Each entry merges the rows of one CDR3 protein and shows their most common DNA and genes. The V and J calls and clone size are TCRdb's, not the authors'. Counted in this sample were around 200,000 distinct CDR3 sequences; approximately 16% of them appeared once. Together, the top ten hold roughly 44% of the sample.

A patient counted as having stable Graves' hyperthyroidism if no progression to ophthalmopathy occurred over 18 months of follow-up. The hyperthyroidism patients were between 18 and 65 years old and newly diagnosed, with a disease duration of less than 2 months. Any patient with an uncontrolled infection, another autoimmune disease, pregnancy or lactation was excluded. Diagnoses relied on clinical symptoms, serum thyroxine and TRAb, thyroid ultrasound and orbital computed tomography. PBMCs were separated from 10 ml of fresh peripheral blood using Ficoll-Paque density gradient centrifugation. Trizol reagent was used to extract total RNA, and RNA quality was then checked on an Agilent 2100 Bioanalyzer. The sample comes from a study of T cells in Graves' hyperthyroidism and ophthalmopathy (dated by TCRdb to the late 2010s). For the wider study: Peripheral blood was collected at initial diagnosis, before any treatment. The 75 to 100 discovery patients were divided at random into training and test sets in a 7:3 ratio. Following sampling, methimazole starting at 30 mg daily was given to hyperthyroidism patients, and high-dose intravenous methylprednisolone was given to ophthalmopathy patients. An independent validation cohort of some 18 hyperthyroidism patients and about 16 patients who later progressed to ophthalmopathy tested prospective prediction of ophthalmopathy. The paper reports TCR Vbeta CDR3 sequencing of some 140 peripheral blood samples: around 45 ophthalmopathy, roughly 80 hyperthyroidism and 17 progressor patients. A discovery cohort of 95 to 100 patients, 43 with Graves' ophthalmopathy and 55 to 60 with stable Graves' hyperthyroidism, was used to find distinguishing TCR V-J signatures. In addition, the study compared T-cell repertoires in thyroid tissue and in blood from over 5 Graves' hyperthyroidism patients. Study-wide findings and limitations: No statistical method was used to fix the sample size in advance, and group allocation was not hidden from the investigators. Blood samples also contained most of the expanded thyroid clonotypes (frequency above 0.001), which suggests that blood repertoires may reflect thyroid immune responses. In validation, progression to ophthalmopathy was predicted by the model with nearly 71% sensitivity and roughly 72% specificity, a median of about 6.4 months before onset. Ophthalmopathy was separated from stable hyperthyroidism by a 13 V-J signature model, with approximately 89% sensitivity and roughly 81% specificity obtained in cross-validation and 80%/75% obtained in testing.

The chain is encoded by TRBV4-2 joined to TRBJ2-3, with 8 bases in between that match TRBD2. The sequence was collected from a man in his forties with Graves' hyperthyroidism. The sample taken for sequencing was blood. CDR3 sequence: CASSQEAGGRSDTQYF. The nucleotide sequence reads TGTGCCAGCAGCCAAGAGGCGGGGGGCCGCTCGGATACGCAGTATTTT.